This T cell receptor beta chain derives from a study of control samples from healthy donors and cancer patients. The V end was cut by 3 bases, the J end by 6 bases, with 17 bases between. The CDR3 has 16 amino acids. Germline assignment: CDR1 SGHTA and CDR2 FQGTGA. Sequenced by immunoSEQ multiplex PCR; TCRdb stores in-frame clones only, minus some. This table has 150,000 to 200,000 clones, approximately 86% appearing once. Sequencing used blood. The TCR sequence derives from a man between 18 and 35 years old in good health. The V gene is TRBV7-3, the J gene TRBJ2-2, with D perhaps matching TRBD2 (6 bases). The DNA for the CDR3 is TGTGCCAGCAGCTTCTTAACGGCGACTAGTGCCGGGGAGCTGTTTTTT. It is translated as CASSFLTATSAGELFF.